This is a list of T cell receptor beta chains from one sample in a study of blood T cell repertoires in COVID-19. The protocol was immunoSEQ multiplex PCR, while the TCRdb copy is restricted to in-frame clones and leaves out a portion. In the table there are tens of thousands of clones, about 86% of which are singletons. Sequences were obtained from peripheral blood. The receptors come from a human donor in a cohort sampled during active COVID-19. Both conserved end residues are part of each CDR3. A D gene is named only where the DNA matches it firmly. Size is stated for part of the rows, as once, few or many counts, or as a class when the clone is expanded.

>TRBJ1-1|-|-|TRBV3-1/TRBV3-2
TGTGCCAGCAGCCAAGGGCTCATGAACACTGAAGCTTTCTTT
CASSQGLMNTEAFF
>TRBJ2-7|TRBD1|few|TRBV4-1
TGCGCCAGCAGCCTGGGACAGTACTACGAGCAGTACTTC
CASSLGQYYEQYF
>TRBJ2-2|TRBD2|-|TRBV2
TGTGCCAGCAGTTTAAGACTAGCGGGGGCCTTTCCTTCGAACACCGGGGAGCTGTTTTTT
CASSLRLAGAFPSNTGELFF
>TRBJ1-2|-|-|TRBV13
TGTGCCAGCAGCTTATCCCCGGGTGGAAAGTATGGCTACACCTTC
CASSLSPGGKYGYTF
>TRBJ2-3|TRBD2|-|TRBV4-3
TGCGCCAGCAGCCAAGATCCGGGACTAGCGGGACCAGATACGCAGTATTTT
CASSQDPGLAGPDTQYF
>TRBJ2-5|-|-|TRBV5-1
TGCGCCAGCAGCTTTCAGGAGACCCAGTACTTC
CASSFQETQYF
>TRBJ2-1|TRBD1|-|TRBV18
TGTGCCAGCTCACCCCGCGACCTACAGGGGGATGAGCAGTTCTTC
CASSPRDLQGDEQFF
>TRBJ1-3|-|once|TRBV4-1
TGCGCCAGCAGCCAAGATCCAGCGGTTGGAAACACCATATATTTT
CASSQDPAVGNTIYF
>TRBJ1-5|-|once|TRBV7-9
TGTGCCAGCAGCTTAGAATGGGGGTCGGGAGATCAGCCCCAGCATTTT
CASSLEWGSGDQPQHF
>TRBJ2-1|-|-|TRBV30
TGTGCCTGGAGCACCCTACCGCTCAATGAGCAGTTCTTC
CAWSTLPLNEQFF
>TRBJ1-5|TRBD1|few|TRBV28
TGTGCCAGCAGAGAGGGACAGGCTAATCAGCCCCAGCATTTT
CASREGQANQPQHF